Below, 14 T cell receptor beta chains from the same sample are listed, as sequenced in a study of early T cells in non-severe SARS-CoV-2 infection. TCRdb analysed the 5' RACE reads with MiXCR anew, one entry per CDR3 protein. The profile covers roughly 53,000 distinct CDR3 sequences, with 9% to 15% appearing a single time and 2% to 3% taken by the ten largest. The specimen was whole blood, collected at baseline. These receptors were taken from an adult who was a healthcare worker with PCR-confirmed SARS-CoV-2 infection or an uninfected control (not recorded which).

The gene calls are TRBV28 and TRBJ2-1, with 7 nucleotides matching TRBD1. The V and J ends lost 7 bases and 0 bases, in that order; junction bases with no gene match: 9. Germline CDR1 reads MDHEN; CDR2 reads SYDVKM. The CDR3 has 16 residues. The CDR3 spells CASTHQQGSSYNEQFF. CDR3 DNA: TGTGCCAGCACCCACCAACAGGGGAGCTCCTACAATGAGCAGTTCTTC.

This clonotype was picked up a small number of times. The gene calls are TRBV20-1 and TRBJ1-2; perhaps TRBD1 as D (6 bases). V gave up 7 bases and J gave up 4 bases, with 19 bases separating them. There are 14 residues in the CDR3. The germline CDR1 and CDR2 sequences are DFQATT and SNEGSKA (reference sequence). In nucleotides, the CDR3 is TGCAGTGTCCCGGCCGGGACACAAGCCTATGGCTACACCTTC. It encodes CSVPAGTQAYGYTF.

This clonotype showed up many times. The CDR3 sequence is CASSAVGHGTLTGELFF. In DNA form, the CDR3 reads TGTGCCAGCAGTGCAGTGGGACACGGGACACTCACCGGGGAGCTGTTTTTT. The J gene is TRBJ2-2, the V gene TRBV6-2 or TRBV6-3, with D tentatively TRBD1 (6 bases). Germline loops: CDR1 MNHEY, CDR2 SVGEGT. The length of the CDR3 is 17 residues. The V gene lost 5 bases and the J gene lost 4 bases, with 20 bases spanning the gap.

This sequence joins TRBV10-1 and TRBJ2-1; D gene uncertain. This CDR3 has 12 amino acids. CDR1 WNHNN and CDR2 SYGVQD come from the germline V gene (reference sequence). V was clipped by 3 bases and J by 4 bases, with 4 bases between them. CDR3 in DNA: TGCGCCAGCAGTGAACTGTACAATGAGCAGTTCTTC. Protein sequence: CASSELYNEQFF.

The chain has TRBV18 and TRBJ2-7; TRBD2 matches 10 bases. Trimming cost V 2 bases and J 4 bases; bases outside gene matches: 8. Germline V gene lookup returns CDR1 KGHSH and CDR2 LQKENI. This CDR3 contains 16 residues. The CDR3 DNA reads TGTGCCAGCTCACCAGGGCTAGCGGGAGCAGTTTACGAGCAGTACTTC. It yields the protein CASSPGLAGAVYEQYF.

This clonotype has a count of ten or more. The chain carries TRBV3-1 and TRBJ2-3; 9 nucleotides align to TRBD2. Germline loops: CDR1 LGHDT, CDR2 YNNKEL (reference sequence). J was trimmed by 0 bases and V by 4 bases; bases with no gene match: 2. The CDR3 covers 15 residues. The CDR3 is CASSPTSGSTDTQYF. CDR3 in DNA: TGTGCCAGCAGCCCGACTAGCGGAAGCACAGATACGCAGTATTTT.

This clonotype was observed at least ten times. The rearrangement links TRBV28 to TRBJ2-5; no clear D gene. The germline V gene has CDR1 MDHEN and CDR2 SYDVKM. The length of the CDR3 is 11 residues. The CDR3 reads CGPGDQETQYF. CDR3 nucleotides: TGTGGCCCCGGAGATCAAGAGACCCAGTACTTC. The full variable domain, completed using reference TRBV28 and TRBJ2-5, is DVKVTQSSRYLVKRTGEKVFLECVQDMDHENMFWYRQDPGLGLRLIYFSYDVKMKEKGDIPEGYSVSREKKERFSLILESASTNQTSMYLCGPGDQETQYFGPGTRLLVL.

This clonotype was counted only a few times. The chain couples TRBV29-1 to TRBJ1-2, with 9 bases identical to TRBD1. V shed 7 bases, J shed 8 bases, and the junction held 5 bases outside the gene matches. Per germline, CDR1 SQVTM and CDR2 ANQGSEA. The CDR3 covers 11 residues. The chain's CDR3 is CSDSGQGGYTF. CDR3 bases: TGCAGCGATTCGGGACAGGGAGGCTACACCTTC.

The chain employs TRBV28 and TRBJ2-5; D unresolved. Looked up from germline, CDR1 is MDHEN and CDR2 is SYDVKM. This CDR3 has 14 residues. Trimming removed 6 bases at V and 7 bases at J, with 18 bases between. CDR3 DNA: TGTGCCAGCAGCCTCCCACCTGGCCCGGGGACCCAGTACTTC. Residues: CASSLPPGPGTQYF.

CDR3 sequence reads: CASSVGQAYEQYF. The CDR3 bases are TGTGCCAGCAGTGTAGGACAGGCCTACGAGCAGTACTTC. This rearrangement joins TRBV25-1 to TRBJ2-7; 7 nucleotides match TRBD1. The CDR3 is made up of 13 amino acids. The germline V gene has CDR1 MGHDK and CDR2 SYGVNS. J gave up 2 bases and V 4 bases, and 2 bases lay outside the gene matches.

V is TRBV12-3 or TRBV12-4 and J is TRBJ1-1; D uncertain. Trimming left V 6 bases short and J 3 bases short, with 11 bases between. The CDR3 runs to 13 residues. The CDR3 DNA reads TGTGCCAGCAGCCTGATGCGGGACACTGAAGCTTTCTTT. Translating gives CASSLMRDTEAFF.

This clonotype has just a few counts. V usage is TRBV14 and J usage is TRBJ1-1, with TRBD1 identical over 11 bases. V lost 2 bases, J lost 3 bases, and 8 bases stayed unmatched. Germline assignment: CDR1 SGHDN and CDR2 FVKESK. The CDR3 sequence is 17 residues long. The CDR3 protein is CASSQLGQGAVDTEAFF. CDR3 nucleotide sequence: TGTGCCAGCAGCCAATTAGGACAGGGGGCGGTGGACACTGAAGCTTTCTTT.

This clonotype was seen more than once but under ten times. This rearrangement joins TRBV11-3 to TRBJ2-3, with D uncertain. The CDR3 has 13 amino acids. V lost 2 bases and J 0 bases, leaving 3 bases between the germline ends. The germline V gene encodes CDR1 SGHNT and CDR2 YENEEA. CDR3 DNA: TGTGCCAGCAGCTTACGTAGCACAGATACGCAGTATTTT. It codes for CASSLRSTDTQYF.

This clonotype was counted between two and nine times. The chain is built from TRBV12-3 or TRBV12-4 and TRBJ1-1; no reliable D call. This CDR3 has 13 residues. V was shortened by 3 bases and J by 3 bases, with 8 bases between the two germline ends. This CDR3 reads CASSFNRYTEAFF. The CDR3 DNA reads TGTGCCAGCAGTTTTAATCGGTACACTGAAGCTTTCTTT.